A single sample is the source of the 21 T cell receptor beta chains below, sequenced in a study of regulatory T cells in long-lasting Graves disease. Indicated time point: newly diagnosed GD, antithyroid drugs for less than 3 months. Scientists built the TCR library using RNA that was extracted from PBMCs. Sequencing libraries for TCR beta were prepared with iRepertoire HTBI primers and Arm-PCR of CDR3 regions. Each CDR3 protein gets one entry after TCRdb re-called the multiplex PCR reads with MiXCR. The repertoire includes about 620,000 distinct CDR3 sequences, under 20% of them detected once, and 15% to 20% sits in the top ten. This sample was shared with a second study, whose subject was T cells in Graves' hyperthyroidism and ophthalmopathy.

The sequenced sample was peripheral blood mononuclear cells (PBMCs), obtained at new diagnosis, from a patient treated with antithyroid drugs. Every receptor here comes from a woman aged 25 to 39 with Graves disease.

The sample holds many counts of this clonotype. This rearrangement joins TRBV20-1 to TRBJ1-2; TRBD1 matches at 7 bases. Germline CDR1 and CDR2: DFQATT and SNEGSKA (reference sequence). The junction had 7 bases not matched to a gene; V was cut back by 6 bases and J by 6 bases. The CDR3 is made up of 12 amino acids. CDR3 DNA sequence: TGCAGTGCCCTGACAGGGAGGGATGGCTACACCTTC. Translating gives CSALTGRDGYTF.

This clonotype was counted a few times. Given a much more abundant clone one base away, this may be a read error. The chain recombines TRBV7-2 with TRBJ2-5; D may be TRBD1 (7 bases). V shed 6 bases and J shed 9 bases, with 17 bases lying between them. This CDR3 is built from 13 residues. Germline lookup yields CDR1 SGHTA and CDR2 FQGNSA. The CDR3 DNA sequence: TGTGCCAGCAGTTCGACAGGGACGGGGGCCCAGTACTTC. This gives the protein CASSSTGTGAQYF. Full variable domain (remainder filled in from reference TRBV7-2 and TRBJ2-5): GAGVSQSPSNKVTEKGKDVELRCDPISGHTALYWYRQSLGQGLEFLIYFQGNSAPDKSGLPSDRFSAERTGGSVSTLTIQRTQQEDSAVYLCASSSTGTGAQYFGPGTRLLVL.

This clonotype was found many times. The chain recombines TRBV27 with TRBJ1-1; D gene uncertain. CDR3 length: 14 residues. Trimming removed 4 bases at V and 4 bases at J, with 13 bases between. CDR1 is MNHEY, CDR2 SMNVEV, per germline (reference sequence). In DNA, the CDR3 is TGTGCCAGCAGTTCCCCTCATATGTCCACTGAAGCTTTCTTT. Translated, it gives CASSSPHMSTEAFF.

This clonotype was detected only a few times. The gene calls are TRBV3-1 and TRBJ2-1, with 7 bases fitting TRBD2. The CDR3 is 17 residues long. Trimming took 0 bases from V and 6 from J; bases not matched to a gene: 11. Germline V gives CDR1 LGHDT, CDR2 YNNKEL (reference sequence). CDR3 nucleotide sequence: TGTGCCAGCAGCCAAGAAGCTGCGGGAGCCAGGAGCAATGAGCAGTTCTTC. This codes for CASSQEAAGARSNEQFF.

This clonotype appeared a few times. The gene calls are TRBV3-1 and TRBJ2-3; D call uncertain. Germline CDR1 and CDR2: LGHDT and YNNKEL (reference sequence). The CDR3 has 14 residues. V lost 4 bases to trimming and J lost 0 bases, with 8 bases between them. CDR3 region: CASSLTTSTDTQYF. The CDR3 DNA is TGTGCCAGCAGCCTTACGACTAGCACAGATACGCAGTATTTT.

The rearrangement joins TRBV5-1 to TRBJ2-5; 7 nucleotides line up with TRBD2. Germline CDR1 and CDR2: SGHRS and YFSETQ. V was pared by 0 bases and J by 3 bases, with 2 bases of the junction left unmatched. CDR3 length: 14 amino acids. The CDR3 spells CASSLGEGKETQYF. The CDR3 bases are TGCGCCAGCAGCTTGGGGGAGGGAAAAGAGACCCAGTACTTC.

This clonotype was seen more than once but under ten times. J is TRBJ2-7 and V is TRBV6-1; maybe TRBD1 (7 bases). Trimming pared 7 bases from V and 4 bases from J, leaving 17 bases between. This CDR3 comprises 14 residues. The V gene's germline CDR1 is MNHNS and CDR2 SASEGT. The CDR3 is CASNKGGGSYEQYF. The CDR3 bases are TGTGCCAGCAACAAAGGAGGGGGCTCATACGAGCAGTACTTC.

This clonotype has a handful of counts. The chain combines TRBV28 with TRBJ1-3; 9 bases map to TRBD1. In germline, CDR1 is MDHEN, CDR2 SYDVKM. With V trimmed by 8 bases and J by 5 bases, 7 bases remained unmatched. There are 14 residues in the CDR3. This CDR3 is CASQTGGRRNTIYF. The CDR3 coding sequence is TGTGCCAGCCAGACAGGGGGACGACGAAACACCATATATTTT.

This clonotype came up many times. The junction differs from germline at one of its ends, possibly a read error. The chain is built from TRBV12-3 or TRBV12-4 and TRBJ2-1, with D unclear. The CDR3 loop spans 15 amino acids. The CDR3 coding sequence is TGTGCCAGCAGCTTAGCTCTCAGCTCCTACAATGAGCAGTTCTTC. This sequence encodes CASSLALSSYNEQFF.

In this sample, this clonotype turned up a few times. The CDR3 loop reads CASSVGVQETQYF. The CDR3 DNA follows: TGTGCCAGCAGCGTAGGTGTCCAAGAGACCCAGTACTTC. The chain recombines TRBV9 with TRBJ2-5; D remains unclear. This CDR3 region has 13 residues. The germline V gene has CDR1 SGDLS and CDR2 YYNGEE. Trimming pared 0 bases from V and 1 base from J, leaving 4 bases between.

The chain couples TRBV11-2 to TRBJ2-1; TRBD1 is a possible D gene (5 bases). Germline V lookup: CDR1 SGHAT, CDR2 FQNNGV. Deletions cut 5 bases from V and 4 bases from J, with 12 bases between. CDR3 length: 14 residues. The CDR3 DNA reads as TGTGCCAGCAGCCATCGAACAGGTTACAATGAGCAGTTCTTC. This encodes CASSHRTGYNEQFF. Drawing the rest from reference TRBV11-2 and TRBJ2-1, the complete variable domain is EAGVAQSPRYKIIEKRQSVAFWCNPISGHATLYWYQQILGQGPKLLIQFQNNGVVDDSQLPKDRFSAERLKGVDSTLKIQPAKLEDSAVYLCASSHRTGYNEQFFGPGTRLTVL.

The DNA for the CDR3 is TGTGCCAGCTCTGAATTGCGTGATCAGCCCCAGCATTTT. This codes for CASSELRDQPQHF. This sequence joins TRBV18 and TRBJ1-5; D unclear. Germline CDR1 is KGHSH and CDR2 is LQKENI. The CDR3 length is 13 residues. The V end lost 6 bases, the J end lost 5 bases, and 11 bases lay between the germline ends.

This clonotype was recorded at least ten times. The gene calls are TRBV7-9 and TRBJ2-7; no clear D gene. This CDR3 comprises 17 residues. Trimming left V 3 bases short and J 2 bases short, with 20 bases between. From germline, CDR1 is SEHNR and CDR2 FQNEAQ (reference sequence). CDR3 sequence (DNA): TGTGCCAGCAGCTTCGACGGGCACATGGAAATAACCTACGAGCAGTACTTC. As protein: CASSFDGHMEITYEQYF.

The CDR3 DNA sequence: TGCGCCAGCACCCAACAAGGGGCTAGGTCTAGAACAGATACGCAGTATTTT. Protein sequence: CASTQQGARSRTDTQYF. This rearrangement joins TRBV5-1 to TRBJ2-3, with a weak D call TRBD1 (5 bases). V was trimmed by 6 bases and J by 3 bases, leaving 23 bases between them. Germline assignment: CDR1 SGHRS and CDR2 YFSETQ. The CDR3 totals 17 residues.

This clonotype was picked up a small number of times. The chain is built from TRBV5-1 and TRBJ2-7; TRBD1 agrees at 9 bases. There are 16 residues in the CDR3. Germline CDR1 is SGHRS and CDR2 is YFSETQ. The trim removed 0 bases at V and 5 bases at J, leaving 9 bases unmatched. The CDR3 DNA reads as TGCGCCAGCAGCTTGGAGCCCGGTGACAGGGGGAACGAGCAGTACTTC. It encodes CASSLEPGDRGNEQYF.

In this sample, this clonotype turned up a few times. The J gene is TRBJ2-2, the V gene TRBV10-3; 8 bases fit TRBD1. V shed 2 bases and J 1 base; nucleotides not matched to a gene: 6. This CDR3 comprises 17 residues. Germline values: CDR1 ENHRY, CDR2 SYGVKD. Here the CDR3 DNA reads TGTGCCATCAGTGAGAAATACGGGACAGGGAACACCGGGGAGCTGTTTTTT. It translates to CAISEKYGTGNTGELFF.

This clonotype has ten or more counts. The chain recombines TRBV28 with TRBJ2-4, with TRBD1 matching over 10 bases. From germline, CDR1 is MDHEN and CDR2 SYDVKM. V trimming: 5 bases; J trimming: 3 bases; junction bases outside the gene matches: 4. This CDR3 has 15 residues. In DNA, the CDR3 is TGTGCCAGCAGTACCGGGACAGGGGTCAAAAACATTCAGTACTTC. This translates into CASSTGTGVKNIQYF.

This clonotype was seen just once. This CDR3 reads CASSIRDLNTEAFF. The CDR3 bases are TGTGCCAGTAGTATTCGGGATTTGAACACTGAAGCTTTCTTT. This rearrangement joins TRBV19 to TRBJ1-1; no reliable D call. The CDR3 has 14 amino acids. CDR1 and CDR2 from the germline V gene are LNHDA and SQIVND (reference sequence). V lost 3 bases, J lost 0 bases, and 8 bases lay in between.

CDR3 loop: CASSSVTGMNTEAFF. CDR3 DNA: TGTGCCAGCAGCTCCGTCACAGGCATGAACACTGAAGCTTTCTTT. This chain links TRBV7-9 with TRBJ1-1; D is possibly TRBD1 (5 bases). Germline CDR1 reads SEHNR; CDR2 reads FQNEAQ (reference sequence). V was clipped by 4 bases and J by 0 bases, with 12 bases between them. The CDR3 contains 15 residues.

The chain employs TRBV7-2 and TRBJ2-6; D is undetermined. The germline CDR1 and CDR2 sequences are SGHTA and FQGNSA. V lost 7 bases, J lost 0 bases, and 16 bases lay in between. The CDR3 totals 17 residues. The CDR3 region is CASTRSAARSGANVLTF. CDR3 DNA sequence: TGTGCCAGCACCAGATCAGCTGCGCGCTCTGGGGCCAACGTCCTGACTTTC.

The CDR3 loop reads CASSSADPTADTIYF. CDR3 bases: TGTGCCAGCAGTTCCGCGGACCCCACAGCCGACACCATATATTTT. The chain couples TRBV27 to TRBJ1-3; D uncertain. The CDR3 contains 15 residues. V was cut by 4 bases and J by 8 bases, with 18 bases left in between. CDR1 and CDR2 from the germline V gene are MNHEY and SMNVEV (reference sequence).